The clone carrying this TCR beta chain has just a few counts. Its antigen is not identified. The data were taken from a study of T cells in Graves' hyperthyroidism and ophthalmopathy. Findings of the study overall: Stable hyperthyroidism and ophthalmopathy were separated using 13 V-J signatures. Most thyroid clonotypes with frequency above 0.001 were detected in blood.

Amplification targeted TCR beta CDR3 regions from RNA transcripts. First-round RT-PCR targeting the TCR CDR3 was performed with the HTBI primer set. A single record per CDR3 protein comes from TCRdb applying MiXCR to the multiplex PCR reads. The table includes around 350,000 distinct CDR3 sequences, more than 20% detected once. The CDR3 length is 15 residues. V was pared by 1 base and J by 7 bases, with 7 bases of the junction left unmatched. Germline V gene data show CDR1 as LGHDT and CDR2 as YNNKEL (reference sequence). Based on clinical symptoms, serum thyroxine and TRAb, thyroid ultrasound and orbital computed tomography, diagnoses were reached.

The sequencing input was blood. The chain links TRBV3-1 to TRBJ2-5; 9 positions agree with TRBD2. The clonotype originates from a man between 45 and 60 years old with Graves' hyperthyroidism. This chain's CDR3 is CASSQVSGSGRTQYF. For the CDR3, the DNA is TGTGCCAGCAGCCAAGTTAGCGGGAGTGGACGGACCCAGTACTTC.